The rows below give T cell receptor beta chains drawn from one sample of a study of T cells after yellow fever vaccination. TCRdb reprocessed the 5' RACE reads via MiXCR and lists one record per CDR3 protein. This sample has about 14,000 distinct CDR3 sequences, with 7.3% found just once. The specimen was PBMCs, either bulk or a sorted T-cell subset (CD4+, CD8+, memory, or dextramer-sorted; not recorded which), collected on the day of the yellow fever booster vaccination. These receptors all stem from a young man who received the YFV17D yellow fever vaccine. Both conserved end residues are part of each CDR3. The D gene is left open where the match is weak. Only some rows state a clone size, as once, few, many or a class for expanded clones.

D gene: -
V gene: TRBV4-2
clone size: medium-sized
J gene: TRBJ2-2
CDR3 DNA: TGTGCCAGCAGCCAAGAACCCCTCACCGGGGAGCTGTTTTTT
CDR3 protein: CASSQEPLTGELFF

D gene: -
V gene: TRBV30
clone size: -
J gene: TRBJ1-4
CDR3 DNA: TGTGCCTGGAGTATGGAGGGGGAGAGGGAAAAACTGTTTTTT
CDR3 protein: CAWSMEGEREKLFF

D gene: TRBD2
V gene: TRBV5-1
clone size: medium-sized
J gene: TRBJ2-3
CDR3 DNA: TGCGCCAGCAGCTCGGGACTAGCGGGGCTCACAGATACGCAGTATTTT
CDR3 protein: CASSSGLAGLTDTQYF

D gene: -
V gene: TRBV12-3/TRBV12-4
clone size: many
J gene: TRBJ1-1
CDR3 DNA: TGTGCCAGCAGTCTCAGACTCCCCCCAGCTGAAGCTTTCTTT
CDR3 protein: CASSLRLPPAEAFF

D gene: TRBD1
V gene: TRBV10-3
clone size: once
J gene: TRBJ2-3
CDR3 DNA: TGTGCCACCAATTTCCGGGACAGGGAATTCACAGATACGCAGTATTTT
CDR3 protein: CATNFRDREFTDTQYF

D gene: -
V gene: TRBV5-5
clone size: medium-sized
J gene: TRBJ2-1
CDR3 DNA: TGTGCCAGCAGCTTTATCCTCACGGTATCGGGTCCAGCGTGGGTCAATGAGCAGTTCTTC
CDR3 protein: CASSFILTVSGPAWVNEQFF

D gene: TRBD2
V gene: TRBV6-2/TRBV6-3
clone size: many
J gene: TRBJ2-1
CDR3 DNA: TGTGCCAGCAGTTACCCGATAACTAGCGGGGGAACCTACAATGAGCAGTTCTTC
CDR3 protein: CASSYPITSGGTYNEQFF

D gene: -
V gene: TRBV2
clone size: many
J gene: TRBJ1-1
CDR3 DNA: TGTGCCACCGGTCGCTTGAACACTGAAGCTTTCTTT
CDR3 protein: CATGRLNTEAFF

D gene: -
V gene: TRBV28
clone size: many
J gene: TRBJ1-1
CDR3 DNA: TGCGCGACGGGGCTCAGAGAAGCTTTCTTT
CDR3 protein: CATGLREAFF

D gene: TRBD1
V gene: TRBV6-5
clone size: many
J gene: TRBJ1-1
CDR3 DNA: TGTGCCAGCAGTCCCTCGGACAGGGACACTGAAGCTTTCTTT
CDR3 protein: CASSPSDRDTEAFF

D gene: -
V gene: TRBV7-8
clone size: many
J gene: TRBJ1-5
CDR3 DNA: TGTGCCAGCGGGTTGGGAAATGGGCTCATAGATCAGCCCCAGCATTTT
CDR3 protein: CASGLGNGLIDQPQHF

D gene: -
V gene: TRBV20-1
clone size: many
J gene: TRBJ1-2
CDR3 DNA: TGCAGTGCTAGAGACCTACTTAACTGGGGCTACACCTTC
CDR3 protein: CSARDLLNWGYTF

D gene: -
V gene: TRBV7-6
clone size: many
J gene: TRBJ2-3
CDR3 DNA: TGTGCCAGCAGCTTTAGGGACAACACAGATACGCAGTATTTT
CDR3 protein: CASSFRDNTDTQYF

D gene: TRBD2
V gene: TRBV7-9
clone size: medium-sized
J gene: TRBJ2-5
CDR3 DNA: TGTGCCAGCAGCCCTCGGGAGGGAGAGACCCAGTACTTC
CDR3 protein: CASSPREGETQYF

D gene: TRBD1
V gene: TRBV23-1
clone size: many
J gene: TRBJ1-5
CDR3 DNA: TGCGCCAGCAGAATTTCCGGACTTCGGGACAGGGAGAATTATAGCAATCAGCCCCAGCATTTT
CDR3 protein: CASRISGLRDRENYSNQPQHF

D gene: -
V gene: TRBV5-1
clone size: many
J gene: TRBJ1-4
CDR3 DNA: TGCGCCAGCAGCTTGGGGGAGAATGAAAAACTGTTTTTT
CDR3 protein: CASSLGENEKLFF

D gene: -
V gene: TRBV5-1
clone size: many
J gene: TRBJ2-2
CDR3 DNA: TGCGCCAGCAGCTTGCTAGTAATGGGGGCCGGGGAGCTGTTTTTT
CDR3 protein: CASSLLVMGAGELFF

D gene: TRBD2
V gene: TRBV27
clone size: -
J gene: TRBJ2-2
CDR3 DNA: TGTGCCAGCAGTTTGTCGGGAGGTGGGGAGCTGTTTTTT
CDR3 protein: CASSLSGGGELFF

D gene: -
V gene: TRBV12-3/TRBV12-4
clone size: many
J gene: TRBJ2-3
CDR3 DNA: TGTGCCAGCAGTTTTGACAGTTCCGGCACAGATACGCAGTATTTT
CDR3 protein: CASSFDSSGTDTQYF

D gene: -
V gene: TRBV29-1
clone size: medium-sized
J gene: TRBJ1-1
CDR3 DNA: TGCAGCGTTGAACTGGGGATGAACACTGAAGCTTTCTTT
CDR3 protein: CSVELGMNTEAFF

D gene: TRBD2
V gene: TRBV5-1
clone size: many
J gene: TRBJ2-5
CDR3 DNA: TGCGCCAGCAGCTTGGGGACTAGCGGGGGATCGGAGACCCAGTACTTC
CDR3 protein: CASSLGTSGGSETQYF

D gene: -
V gene: TRBV5-1
clone size: medium-sized
J gene: TRBJ1-4
CDR3 DNA: TGCGCCAGCAAATTGGACTCGACGAATGAAAAACTGTTTTTT
CDR3 protein: CASKLDSTNEKLFF

D gene: -
V gene: TRBV7-2
clone size: many
J gene: TRBJ1-5
CDR3 DNA: TGTGCCAGCAGCCTCACGGACCTTTCGAATCAGCCCCAGCATTTT
CDR3 protein: CASSLTDLSNQPQHF

D gene: TRBD1
V gene: TRBV10-3
clone size: medium-sized
J gene: TRBJ1-1
CDR3 DNA: TGTGCCATATCGGACAGGGAAAACACTGAAGCTTTCTTT
CDR3 protein: CAISDRENTEAFF

D gene: -
V gene: TRBV13
clone size: medium-sized
J gene: TRBJ1-3
CDR3 DNA: TGTGCCAGCAGCTTAGGCCAGGGTTTGGAATACTCTGGAAACACCATATATTTT
CDR3 protein: CASSLGQGLEYSGNTIYF

D gene: TRBD2
V gene: TRBV12-3/TRBV12-4
clone size: many
J gene: TRBJ2-5
CDR3 DNA: TGTGCCAGCAGTTTAACTAGCGGGCAAGAGACCCAGTACTTC
CDR3 protein: CASSLTSGQETQYF

D gene: -
V gene: TRBV3-1
clone size: many
J gene: TRBJ2-5
CDR3 DNA: TGTGCCAGCAGCCAAGACCGCCGGGAGACCCAGTACTTC
CDR3 protein: CASSQDRRETQYF

D gene: -
V gene: TRBV7-9
clone size: -
J gene: TRBJ2-1
CDR3 DNA: TGTGCCAGCAGCTTTTGGGGTTTGGACAATGAGCAGTTCTTC
CDR3 protein: CASSFWGLDNEQFF